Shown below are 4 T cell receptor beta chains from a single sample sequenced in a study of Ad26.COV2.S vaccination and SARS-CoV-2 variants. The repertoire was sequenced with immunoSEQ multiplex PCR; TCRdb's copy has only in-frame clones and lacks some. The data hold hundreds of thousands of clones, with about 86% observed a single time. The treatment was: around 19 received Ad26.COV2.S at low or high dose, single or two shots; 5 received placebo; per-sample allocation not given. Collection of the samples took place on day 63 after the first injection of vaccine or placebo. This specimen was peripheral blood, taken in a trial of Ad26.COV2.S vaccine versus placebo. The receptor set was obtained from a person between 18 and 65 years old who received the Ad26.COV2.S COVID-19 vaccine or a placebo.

CDR3 DNA sequence: TGCACCAGCAGCCAAGAAGCAACTAGCGGGCCGTACTTC. It yields the protein CTSSQEATSGPYF. The chain joins TRBV1 to TRBJ2-7; TRBD2, the table's D call, was not compared with the DNA. TRBV1 is given as a pseudogene. The CDR3 extends over 13 amino acids.

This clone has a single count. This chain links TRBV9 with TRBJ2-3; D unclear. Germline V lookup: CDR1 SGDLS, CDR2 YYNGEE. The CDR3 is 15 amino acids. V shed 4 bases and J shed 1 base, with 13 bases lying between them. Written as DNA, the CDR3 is TGTGCCAGCAGCCTTAAACTGACGGGCACAGATACGCAGTATTTT. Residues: CASSLKLTGTDTQYF.

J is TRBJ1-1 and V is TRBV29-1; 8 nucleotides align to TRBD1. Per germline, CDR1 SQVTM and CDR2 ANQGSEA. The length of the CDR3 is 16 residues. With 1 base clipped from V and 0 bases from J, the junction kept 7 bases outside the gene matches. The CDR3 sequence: CSVEGQGATLNTEAFF. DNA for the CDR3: TGCAGCGTTGAAGGGCAGGGGGCCACTCTGAACACTGAAGCTTTCTTT.

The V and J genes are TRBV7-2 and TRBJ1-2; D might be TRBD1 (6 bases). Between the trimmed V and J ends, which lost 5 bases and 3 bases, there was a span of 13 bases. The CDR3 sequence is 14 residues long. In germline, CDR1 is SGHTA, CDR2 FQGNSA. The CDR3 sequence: CASSRGGQDYGYTF. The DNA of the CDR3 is TGTGCCAGCAGCCGCGGGGGGCAGGACTATGGCTACACCTTC. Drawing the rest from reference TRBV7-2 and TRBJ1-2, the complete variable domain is GAGVSQSPSNKVTEKGKDVELRCDPISGHTALYWYRQSLGQGLEFLIYFQGNSAPDKSGLPSDRFSAERTGGSVSTLTIQRTQQEDSAVYLCASSRGGQDYGYTFGSGTRLTVV.